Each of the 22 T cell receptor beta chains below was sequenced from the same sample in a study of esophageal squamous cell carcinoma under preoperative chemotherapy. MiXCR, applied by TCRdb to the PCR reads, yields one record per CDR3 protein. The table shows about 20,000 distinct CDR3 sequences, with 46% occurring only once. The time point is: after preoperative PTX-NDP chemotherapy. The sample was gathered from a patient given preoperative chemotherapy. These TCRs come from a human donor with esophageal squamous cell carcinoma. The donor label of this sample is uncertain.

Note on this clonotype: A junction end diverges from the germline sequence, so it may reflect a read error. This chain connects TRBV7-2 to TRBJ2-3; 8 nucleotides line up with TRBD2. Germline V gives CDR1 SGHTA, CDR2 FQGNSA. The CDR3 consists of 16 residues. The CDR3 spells CASSAREGWGKDTQYF. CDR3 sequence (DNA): TGTGCCAGCAGCGCACGGGAGGGGTGGGGCAAAGACACGCAGTACTTT.

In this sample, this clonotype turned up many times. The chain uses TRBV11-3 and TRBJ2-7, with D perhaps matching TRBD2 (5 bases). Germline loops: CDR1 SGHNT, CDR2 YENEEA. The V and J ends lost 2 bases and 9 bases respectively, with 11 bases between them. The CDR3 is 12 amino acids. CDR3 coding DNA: TGTGCCAGCAGCTTAAGGTCGGACTCGCAGTACTTC. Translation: CASSLRSDSQYF.

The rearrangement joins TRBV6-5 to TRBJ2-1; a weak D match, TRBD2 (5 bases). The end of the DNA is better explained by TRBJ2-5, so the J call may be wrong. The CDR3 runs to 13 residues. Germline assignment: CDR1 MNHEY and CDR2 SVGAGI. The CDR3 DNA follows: TGTGCCAGCAGTTACGGAGGTGGAGAGACCCAGTACTTC. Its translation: CASSYGGGETQYF.

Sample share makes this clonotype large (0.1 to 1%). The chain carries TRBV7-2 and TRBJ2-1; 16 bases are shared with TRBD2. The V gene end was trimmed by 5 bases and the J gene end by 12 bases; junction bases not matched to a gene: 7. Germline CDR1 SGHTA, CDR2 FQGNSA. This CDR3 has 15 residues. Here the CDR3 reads CASSPPGLAGGGQFF. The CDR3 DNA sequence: TGTGCCAGCAGCCCACCGGGACTAGCGGGAGGGGGGCAGTTCTTC.

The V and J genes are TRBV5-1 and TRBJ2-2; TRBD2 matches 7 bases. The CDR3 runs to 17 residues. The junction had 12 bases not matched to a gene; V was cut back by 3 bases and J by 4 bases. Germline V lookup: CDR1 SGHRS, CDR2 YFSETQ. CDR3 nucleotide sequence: TGCGCCAGCAGCTCAAAAGGGCTAGCGGAACGCACCGGGGAGCTGTTTTTT. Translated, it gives CASSSKGLAERTGELFF. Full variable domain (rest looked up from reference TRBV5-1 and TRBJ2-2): KAGVTQTPRYLIKTRGQQVTLSCSPISGHRSVSWYQQTPGQGLQFLFEYFSETQRNKGNFPGRFSGRQFSNSRSEMNVSTLELGDSALYLCASSSKGLAERTGELFFGEGSRLTVL.

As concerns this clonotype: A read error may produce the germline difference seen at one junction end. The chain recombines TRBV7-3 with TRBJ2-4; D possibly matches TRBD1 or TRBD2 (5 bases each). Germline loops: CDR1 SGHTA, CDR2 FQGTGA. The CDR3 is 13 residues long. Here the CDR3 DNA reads TGTGCCAGGGGGCCGGGAAACAAAGACATTCAGTACTTT. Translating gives CARGPGNKDIQYF.

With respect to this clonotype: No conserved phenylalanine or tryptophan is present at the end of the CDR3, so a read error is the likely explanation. The DNA for the CDR3 is TGTGCCAGCAGTGACATACAGGGGTTCCAAGAGACCCAGTACTCC. This encodes CASSDIQGFQETQYS. The genes are TRBV6-1 and TRBJ2-5, with 7 positions matching TRBD1. This CDR3 has 15 residues. V shed 3 bases and J 1 base; nucleotides not matched to a gene: 5. CDR1 MNHNS and CDR2 SASEGT come from the germline V gene.

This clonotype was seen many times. The CDR3 loop is CASSLDRTTGGTQYF. The CDR3 nucleotides are TGTGCCAGCAGCTTAGACAGGACTACGGGGGGGACCCAGTACTTC. This chain uses TRBV7-2 with TRBJ2-5; 7 nucleotides align to TRBD2. Trimming took 1 base from V and 7 from J; bases not matched to a gene: 9. CDR1 and CDR2 (germline): SGHTA, FQGNSA. The CDR3 consists of 15 residues.

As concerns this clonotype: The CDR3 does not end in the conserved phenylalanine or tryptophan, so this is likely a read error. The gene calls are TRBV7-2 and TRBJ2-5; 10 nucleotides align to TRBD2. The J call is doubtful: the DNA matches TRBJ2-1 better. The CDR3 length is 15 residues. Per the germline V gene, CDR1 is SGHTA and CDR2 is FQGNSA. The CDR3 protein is CASSLSSGSVHEQFP. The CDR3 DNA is TGTGCCAGCAGCTTATCTAGCGGGAGCGTCCATGAGCAGTTCCCC.

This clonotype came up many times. The CDR3 sequence: CASSLGPNTQYF. DNA for the CDR3: TGTGCCAGCAGTTTAGGACCCAATACGCAGTATTTT. The gene calls are TRBV12-3 or TRBV12-4 and TRBJ2-3; D is unclear. The V end was cut by 1 base, the J end by 7 bases, with 6 bases between. CDR3 length: 12 residues.

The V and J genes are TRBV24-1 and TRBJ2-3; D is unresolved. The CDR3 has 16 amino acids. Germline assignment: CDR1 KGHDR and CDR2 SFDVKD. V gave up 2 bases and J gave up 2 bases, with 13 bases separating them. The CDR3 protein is CATSDSLTLPTDTQYF. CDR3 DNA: TGTGCCACCAGTGATTCCCTGACACTCCCCACAGATACGCAGTATTTT.

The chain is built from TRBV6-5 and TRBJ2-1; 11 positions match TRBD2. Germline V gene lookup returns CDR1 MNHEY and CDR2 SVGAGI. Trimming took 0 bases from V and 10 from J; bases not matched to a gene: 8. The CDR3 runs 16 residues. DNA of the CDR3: TGTGCCAGCAGTTACTCGTCGGCTAGCGGGAGGCAGGAGCAGTTCTTC. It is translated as CASSYSSASGRQEQFF.

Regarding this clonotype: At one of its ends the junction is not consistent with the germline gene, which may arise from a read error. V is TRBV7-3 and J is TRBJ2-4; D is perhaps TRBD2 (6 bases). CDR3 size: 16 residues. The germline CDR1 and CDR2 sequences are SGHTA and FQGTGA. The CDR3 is CASSLGRRRAKNIQYF. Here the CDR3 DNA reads TGTGCCAGCAGCCTGGGGAGGCGGAGAGCCAAAAACATTCAGTATTTC.

CDR3 loop: CASSQGRGWEKLFF. As DNA, the CDR3 is TGCGCCAGCAGCCAAGGGAGGGGCTGGGAAAAACTGTTTTTT. The chain uses TRBV4-1 and TRBJ1-4; D perhaps matches TRBD1 (5 bases). Trimming shortened V by 1 base and J by 8 bases, and 11 bases separated the two germline ends. Looked up from germline, CDR1 is MGHRA and CDR2 is YSYEKL. The CDR3 sequence is 14 residues long.

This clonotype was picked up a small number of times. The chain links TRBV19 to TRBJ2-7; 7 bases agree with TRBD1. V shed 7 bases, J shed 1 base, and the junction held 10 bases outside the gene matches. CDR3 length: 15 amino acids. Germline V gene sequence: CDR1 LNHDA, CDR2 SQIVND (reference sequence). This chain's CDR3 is CASMTLPTGSYEQYF. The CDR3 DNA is TGTGCCAGTATGACCCTACCGACAGGGTCCTACGAGCAGTACTTC.

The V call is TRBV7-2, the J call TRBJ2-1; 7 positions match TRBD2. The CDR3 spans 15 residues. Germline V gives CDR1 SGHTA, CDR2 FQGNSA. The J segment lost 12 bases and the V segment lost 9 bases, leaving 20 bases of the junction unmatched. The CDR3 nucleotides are TGTGCCAGGGGCCCACCGGGTGTGGGGGGAGGGAGGCAGTTCTTC. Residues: CARGPPGVGGGRQFF.

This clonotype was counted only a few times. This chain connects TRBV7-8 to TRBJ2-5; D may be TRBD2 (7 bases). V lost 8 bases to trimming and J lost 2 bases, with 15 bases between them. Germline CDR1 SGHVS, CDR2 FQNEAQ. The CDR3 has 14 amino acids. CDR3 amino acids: CASRQGGGQETQYF. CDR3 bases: TGTGCCAGCCGGCAGGGAGGGGGGCAAGAGACCCAGTACTTC. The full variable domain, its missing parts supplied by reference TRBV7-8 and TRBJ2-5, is GAGVSQSPRYKVAKRGQDVALRCDPISGHVSLFWYQQALGQGPEFLTYFQNEAQLDKSGLPSDRFFAERPEGSVSTLKIQRTQQEDSAVYLCASRQGGGQETQYFGPGTRLLVL.

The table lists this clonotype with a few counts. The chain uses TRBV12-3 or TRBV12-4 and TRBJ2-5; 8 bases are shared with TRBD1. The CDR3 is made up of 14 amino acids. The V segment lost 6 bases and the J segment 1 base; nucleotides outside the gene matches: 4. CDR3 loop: CASRRGQGQETQYF. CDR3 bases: TGTGCCAGCAGGCGAGGACAGGGCCAAGAGACCCAGTACTTC.

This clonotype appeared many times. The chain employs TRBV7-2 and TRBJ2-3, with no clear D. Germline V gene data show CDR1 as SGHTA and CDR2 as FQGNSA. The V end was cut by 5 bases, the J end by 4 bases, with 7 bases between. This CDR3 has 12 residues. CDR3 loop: CASSRVADTQYF. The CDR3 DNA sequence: TGTGCCAGCAGCCGCGTAGCAGATACGCAGTATTTT.

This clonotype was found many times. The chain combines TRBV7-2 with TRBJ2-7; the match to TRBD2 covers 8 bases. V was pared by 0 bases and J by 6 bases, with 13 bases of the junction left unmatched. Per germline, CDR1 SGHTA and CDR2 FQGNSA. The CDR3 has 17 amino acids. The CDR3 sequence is CASSLAGFGRGAAEQYF. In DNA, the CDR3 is TGTGCCAGCAGCTTAGCTGGTTTCGGGCGGGGGGCTGCCGAGCAGTACTTC.

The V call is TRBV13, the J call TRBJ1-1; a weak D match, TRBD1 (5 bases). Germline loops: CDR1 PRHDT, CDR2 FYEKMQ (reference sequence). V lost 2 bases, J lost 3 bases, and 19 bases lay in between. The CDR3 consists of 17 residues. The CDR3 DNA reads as TGTGCCAGCAGCTTACTAGAGGGGCCCGCCTTGGACACTGAAGCTTTCTTT. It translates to CASSLLEGPALDTEAFF.

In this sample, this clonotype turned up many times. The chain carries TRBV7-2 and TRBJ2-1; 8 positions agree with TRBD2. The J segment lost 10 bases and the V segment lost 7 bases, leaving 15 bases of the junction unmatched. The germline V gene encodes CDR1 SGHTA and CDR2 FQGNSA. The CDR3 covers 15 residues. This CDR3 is CASNPGGTITYEQFF. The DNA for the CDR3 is TGTGCCAGCAATCCGGGGGGGACCATAACCTACGAGCAGTTCTTC.